Below are 9 T cell receptor beta chains sequenced from a single sample in a study of T cell repertoires in cytomegalovirus infection. Via MiXCR, TCRdb re-called the reads, giving one row per CDR3 protein. Of about 490,000 distinct CDR3 sequences listed, about 17% were seen once; the top ten hold 20% to 30%. Sequences were obtained from CD8+ T cells from PBMCs. The receptors derive from a human donor in good health (CMV status not recorded). Some clones in this sample may be carry-over from other donors' samples.

J is TRBJ1-6 and V is TRBV9; a weak D match, TRBD1 (5 bases). V was pared by 3 bases and J by 7 bases, with 14 bases between. CDR1 and CDR2 from the germline V gene are SGDLS and YYNGEE. This CDR3 comprises 15 residues. The CDR3 sequence: CASSAAGTGNSPLHF. CDR3 bases: TGTGCCAGCAGCGCGGCCGGGACGGGCAATTCACCCCTCCACTTT. Full variable domain (outside the CDR3, taken from reference TRBV9 and TRBJ1-6): DSGVTQTPKHLITATGQRVTLRCSPRSGDLSVYWYQQSLDQGLQFLIQYYNGEERAKGNILERFSAQQFPDLHSELNLSSLELGDSALYFCASSAAGTGNSPLHFGNGTRLTVT.

This clonotype was detected many times. The chain is built from TRBV7-9 and TRBJ2-1; D possibly corresponds to TRBD2 (5 bases). The CDR3 has 13 amino acids. V was shortened by 4 bases and J by 5 bases, with 9 bases between the two germline ends. Germline V CDR1 and CDR2: SEHNR, FQNEAQ (reference sequence). Here the CDR3 reads CASSSRDNNEQFF. CDR3 DNA sequence: TGTGCCAGCAGCTCCCGGGATAACAATGAGCAGTTCTTC.

Remarks on this clonotype: This is likely a read error, given that the CDR3 carries no conserved phenylalanine or tryptophan at its end. This chain links TRBV6-1 with TRBJ2-1; D call uncertain. Germline CDR1 MNHNS, CDR2 SASEGT. The CDR3 is 16 amino acids. The CDR3, as DNA: TGTGCCAGCAGTGAAAGACGGCTGACTTCCTACAATGTGCAGTTCTTA. This sequence encodes CASSERRLTSYNVQFL.

This clonotype showed up many times. This chain links TRBV7-2 with TRBJ2-5; 7 bases match TRBD1. V shed 7 bases and J 2 bases; nucleotides not matched to a gene: 7. The CDR3 contains 14 residues. Germline V gene lookup returns CDR1 SGHTA and CDR2 FQGNSA. CDR3 sequence: CASNPGQKQETQYF. Written as DNA, the CDR3 is TGTGCCAGCAATCCGGGACAGAAACAAGAGACCCAGTACTTC.

The table lists this clonotype with many counts. The V call is TRBV7-8, the J call TRBJ2-7; D not resolved. V was pared by 2 bases and J by 0 bases, with 11 bases between. This CDR3 has 15 amino acids. Per germline, CDR1 SGHVS and CDR2 FQNEAQ. The CDR3 sequence is CASSLSTRSSYEQYF. Written as DNA, the CDR3 is TGTGCCAGCAGCTTAAGTACGCGAAGCTCCTACGAGCAGTACTTC.

This chain joins TRBV12-3 or TRBV12-4 and TRBJ2-1; either TRBD1 or TRBD2 may fit D (5 bases each). Trimming left V 2 bases short and J 4 bases short, with 15 bases between. This CDR3 region has 16 residues. The CDR3 sequence is CASSLRRPGRYNEQFF. The CDR3 DNA is TGTGCCAGCAGTTTAAGGCGTCCGGGACGATACAATGAGCAGTTCTTC.

This rearrangement joins TRBV7-3 to TRBJ2-7; D tentatively reads TRBD1 or TRBD2 (6 bases each). CDR1 SGHTA and CDR2 FQGTGA come from the germline V gene. The V end was cut by 2 bases, the J end by 0 bases, with 14 bases between. The CDR3 is made up of 16 amino acids. The chain's CDR3 is CASSLGRGHSSYEQYF. CDR3 coding DNA: TGTGCCAGCAGCTTAGGGCGGGGACATAGCTCCTACGAGCAGTACTTC. Full variable domain (remainder filled in from reference TRBV7-3 and TRBJ2-7): GAGVSQTPSNKVTEKGKYVELRCDPISGHTALYWYRQSLGQGPEFLIYFQGTGAADDSGLPNDRFFAVRPEGSVSTLKIQRTERGDSAVYLCASSLGRGHSSYEQYFGPGTRLTVT.

This clonotype was recorded many times. The chain uses TRBV5-1 and TRBJ2-7, with 7 bases fitting TRBD2. This CDR3 comprises 14 residues. In germline, CDR1 is SGHRS, CDR2 YFSETQ. V gave up 4 bases and J gave up 5 bases; unmatched junction bases: 9. The CDR3 sequence: CASSQGAGTDEQYF. CDR3 nucleotide sequence: TGCGCCAGCAGCCAAGGAGCGGGGACCGACGAGCAGTACTTC.

There are many counts of this clonotype. The rearrangement joins TRBV7-9 to TRBJ2-5; D perhaps matches TRBD2 (6 bases). Germline CDR1 SEHNR, CDR2 FQNEAQ (reference sequence). The CDR3 has 14 amino acids. The V end lost 1 base, the J end lost 5 bases, and 11 bases lay between the germline ends. The CDR3 spells CASSLVGGIETQYF. The CDR3 region has the DNA TGTGCCAGCAGCTTAGTGGGGGGAATTGAGACCCAGTACTTC.